These T cell receptor beta chains were read from a single sample in a study of blood T cell repertoires in COVID-19. Sequenced by immunoSEQ multiplex PCR; TCRdb stores in-frame clones only, minus some. Of about 330,000 clones detected, approximately 88% appear once; the ten largest clones hold about 5%. What was sequenced was PBMCs or T cells enriched from blood (not recorded which). The origin of the receptors is a man younger than 40 who had recovered from COVID-19. Each CDR3 is given with its conserved first and last residue.

V	J	CDR3
TRBV10-1	TRBJ1-1	CASSDRGLTEAFF
TRBV5-4	TRBJ1-1	CASTRTGGEVEAFF
TRBV7-2	TRBJ2-7	CASSLAGTTSYEQYF
TRBV7-6	TRBJ2-5	CASSFNRGSGETQYF
TRBV2	TRBJ2-3	CASSETAGKADTQYF
TRBV28	TRBJ2-1	CASRTGGRYNEQFF
TRBV30	TRBJ2-2	CAWSVLPNTGELFF
TRBV28	TRBJ1-2	CASSLLSVFGYTF
TRBV12-3/TRBV12-4	TRBJ2-3	CASTTGADTQYF
TRBV6-1	TRBJ2-1	CASSEIAGVYNEQFF
TRBV6-2/TRBV6-3	TRBJ2-2	CASSKTPPGLPPTGELFF
TRBV18	TRBJ2-7	CASSPQVDSYEQYF
TRBV7-9	TRBJ2-7	CASTPKGQPYEQYF
TRBV19	TRBJ2-3	CASSTAGDGTDTQYF
TRBV10-3	TRBJ1-4	CASTDGINEKLFF
TRBV5-6	TRBJ2-3	CASTPVGGSRTDTQYF
TRBV24-1	TRBJ2-1	CATSDSGALGGTSYNEQFF
TRBV5-1	TRBJ2-2	CASSPGTSGSGELFF
TRBV6-5	TRBJ1-2	CASRKGDPSFYGYTF
TRBV10-3	TRBJ1-2	CAISENRQGSYGYTF
TRBV7-9	TRBJ1-4	CASSSRTAQLGIYNEKLFF
TRBV5-1	TRBJ2-1	CASSLGLAGVYNEQFF
TRBV5-1	TRBJ1-2	CASSLSDRVYGYTF
TRBV29-1	TRBJ2-1	CSAQTFYNEQFF
TRBV29-1	TRBJ2-7	CSVPTGSSYEQYF
TRBV10-3	TRBJ2-3	CATTSGETDTQYF
TRBV20-1	TRBJ2-3	CSASGQLGGGGTDTQYF
TRBV4-1	TRBJ1-6	CASSPRQSSYNSPLHF
TRBV27	TRBJ1-5	CASSLRDNQPQHF
TRBV5-1	TRBJ1-6	CASSTRTVNSPLHF
TRBV19	TRBJ2-5	CASSIKGTSGYQETQYF
TRBV6-5	TRBJ1-5	CASSWTGGNQPQHF
TRBV6-5	TRBJ1-5	CASRASVVNQPQHF
TRBV7-2	TRBJ2-3	CASSFRTSPTDTQYF
TRBV6-5	TRBJ2-5	CASRLTGVGETQYF
TRBV14	TRBJ2-4	CASSQGLAKNIQYF
TRBV3-1/TRBV3-2	TRBJ1-1	CASSQDRSPGDTEAFF
TRBV10-1	TRBJ2-6	CASSDRDRGRSGANVLTF
TRBV27	TRBJ1-5	CASSLTYSNQPQHF
TRBV28	TRBJ1-4	CASSSRQGVSVEKLFF